This T cell receptor beta chain was identified in a study of blood T cell repertoires in COVID-19. This clone was observed at least ten times. The CDR3 consists of 15 residues. Germline CDR1 reads KGHSH; CDR2 reads LQKENI. Trimming took off 6 bases at V and 2 bases at J, with 16 bases between the two ends. Original processing notes: Amplified reference gene primers provided the basis for estimating nucleated cell counts. Assay used: immunoSEQ multiplex PCR; TCRdb lists only in-frame clones, some missing. Clone size and V and J calls were adopted from that table, with D and trimming inferred from the DNA. The sample includes about 60,000 clones, around 75% of them seen just once.

V usage is TRBV18 and J usage is TRBJ1-2, with D perhaps matching TRBD1 (5 bases). Sequencing input: peripheral blood. This clonotype was sampled from a human donor in a cohort sampled during active COVID-19. The CDR3 region has the DNA TGTGCCAGCTCCCCGAGCGGGGGTAGAAACTATGGCTACACCTTC. It codes for CASSPSGGRNYGYTF.